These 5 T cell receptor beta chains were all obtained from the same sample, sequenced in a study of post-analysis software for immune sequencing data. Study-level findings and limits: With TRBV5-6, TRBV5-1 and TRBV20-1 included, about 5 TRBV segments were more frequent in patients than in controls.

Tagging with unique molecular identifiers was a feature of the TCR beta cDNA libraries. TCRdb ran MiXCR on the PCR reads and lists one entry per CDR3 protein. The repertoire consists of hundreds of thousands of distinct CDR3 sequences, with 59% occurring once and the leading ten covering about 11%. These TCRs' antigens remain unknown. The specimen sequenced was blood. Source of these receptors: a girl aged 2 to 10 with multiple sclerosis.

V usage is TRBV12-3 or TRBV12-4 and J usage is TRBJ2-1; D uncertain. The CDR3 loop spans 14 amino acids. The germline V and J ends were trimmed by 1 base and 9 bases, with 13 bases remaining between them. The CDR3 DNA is TGTGCCAGCAGTTTAGGGCTGGGGATCGTTGAGCAGTTCTTC. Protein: CASSLGLGIVEQFF.

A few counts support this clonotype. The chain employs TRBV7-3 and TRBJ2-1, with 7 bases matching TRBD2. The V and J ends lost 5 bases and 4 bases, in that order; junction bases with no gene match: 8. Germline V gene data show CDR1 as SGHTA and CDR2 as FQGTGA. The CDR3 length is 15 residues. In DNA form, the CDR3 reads TGTGCCAGCAGCCACCGGGCTAGCGGTTACAATGAGCAGTTCTTC. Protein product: CASSHRASGYNEQFF.

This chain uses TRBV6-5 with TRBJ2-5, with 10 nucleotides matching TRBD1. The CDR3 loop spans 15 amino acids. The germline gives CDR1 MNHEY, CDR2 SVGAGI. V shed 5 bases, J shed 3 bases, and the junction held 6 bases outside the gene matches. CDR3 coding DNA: TGTGCCAGCAGTGTTCTGGACAGGGGGAAAGAGACCCAGTACTTC. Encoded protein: CASSVLDRGKETQYF.

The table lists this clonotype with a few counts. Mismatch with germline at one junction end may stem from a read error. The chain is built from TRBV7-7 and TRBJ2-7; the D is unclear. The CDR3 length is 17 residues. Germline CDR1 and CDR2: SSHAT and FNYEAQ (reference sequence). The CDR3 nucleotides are TGTGCTAGCAGCCAAACCGTCAGAGGCGCGGATACCTACGAGCAGTACTTC. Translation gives CASSQTVRGADTYEQYF.

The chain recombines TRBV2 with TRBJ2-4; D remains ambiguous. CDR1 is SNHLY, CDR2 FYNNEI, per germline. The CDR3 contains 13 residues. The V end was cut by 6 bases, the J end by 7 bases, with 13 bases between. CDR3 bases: TGTGCCAGCAGCGTTTCGGCAGCTAACATTCAGTACTTC. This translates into CASSVSAANIQYF.